The text below deals with one TCR beta chain. The sample comes from a study of blood T cell repertoires in COVID-19. About the research overall: The United States, Italy and Spain provided the acute and convalescent COVID-19 samples. Sample material is recorded as cDNA or gDNA derived from T cells, B-cell-depleted T cells, or PBMCs.

Seattle researchers signed up patients amid active infection and tracked them longitudinally. Per the original data handling: Researchers report that nucleated cell counts were estimated from reference gene primer amplification. Sequencing used immunoSEQ multiplex PCR; TCRdb keeps in-frame clones, though not all of them. The DNA gave D and trimming, while V, J and clone size come from that table. This sample has about 170,000 clones, with around 81% found just once. Germline loops: CDR1 MNHNS, CDR2 SASEGT. The CDR3 contains 14 residues. After removal of 1 base from V and 5 bases from J, the junction contained 2 bases not matched to a gene.

Specimen: peripheral blood. V usage is TRBV6-1 and J usage is TRBJ2-5; 9 bases line up with TRBD2. The TCR sequence derives from a woman of 80 years or more with COVID-19, enrolled during active disease. The CDR3 here is CASSEGAGGETQYF. In DNA, the CDR3 is TGTGCCAGCAGTGAAGGTGCGGGGGGGGAGACCCAGTACTTC.